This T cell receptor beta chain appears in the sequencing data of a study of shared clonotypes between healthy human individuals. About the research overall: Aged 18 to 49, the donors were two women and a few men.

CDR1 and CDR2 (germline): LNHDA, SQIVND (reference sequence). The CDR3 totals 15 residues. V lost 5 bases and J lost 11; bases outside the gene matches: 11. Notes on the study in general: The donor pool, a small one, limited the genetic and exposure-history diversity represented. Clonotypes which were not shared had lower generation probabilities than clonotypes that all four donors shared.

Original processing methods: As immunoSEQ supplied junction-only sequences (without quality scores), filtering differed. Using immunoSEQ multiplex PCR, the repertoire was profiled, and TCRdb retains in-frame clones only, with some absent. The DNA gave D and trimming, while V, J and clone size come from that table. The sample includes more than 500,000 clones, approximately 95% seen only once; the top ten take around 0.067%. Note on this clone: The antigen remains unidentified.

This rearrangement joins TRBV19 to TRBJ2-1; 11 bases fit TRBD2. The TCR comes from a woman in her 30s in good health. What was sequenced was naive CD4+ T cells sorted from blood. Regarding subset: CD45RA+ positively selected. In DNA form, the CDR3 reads TGTGCCAGTAGTGGCTTCCCGGGACTAGCGGTGCAGCAGTTCTTC. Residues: CASSGFPGLAVQQFF.